This T cell receptor (beta chain) derives from a study of T cell responses to AZD1222 COVID-19 vaccine. Study-wide points: Spike-spanning, vaccine-associated CD4 TCRs were dominant at 160-218 and 743-854.

This table comes from immunoSEQ multiplex PCR, and its TCRdb copy is limited to in-frame clones, with some not included. Among more than 95,000 clones listed, around 89% were seen once. A word on this clone: The antigen is undetermined.

Germline assignment: CDR1 SGHTS and CDR2 YDEGEE. J lost 6 bases, V lost 4 bases, and 9 bases had no gene match. CDR3 length: 16 amino acids. The sequencing here drew on peripheral blood, taken 28 days after the second AZD1222 dose. The rearrangement uses TRBV5-8 and TRBJ1-4; 10 positions match TRBD1. This sequence originates from an adult who received the AZD1222 COVID-19 vaccine. The CDR3 DNA reads as TGTGCCAGCAGCGGCTCGACAGGGGGCTATGATGAAAAACTGTTTTTT. Protein sequence: CASSGSTGGYDEKLFF.